The clone carrying this T cell receptor beta chain was seen ten or more times. MiXCR, run by TCRdb on the multiplex PCR reads, gives a single entry per CDR3 protein. The table has about 100,000 distinct CDR3 sequences, less than 25% seen once. This record belongs to a study of breast tumors, draining lymph nodes, adjacent tissues. Breast cancer patients provided tissue from their axillary draining lymph nodes. Germline V gives CDR1 MNHEY, CDR2 SMNVEV (reference sequence). The CDR3 covers 13 residues. V was shortened by 5 bases and J by 4 bases, with 12 bases between the two germline ends. The chain is built from TRBV27 and TRBJ2-7; D is undetermined. The sequence derives from a female donor with breast cancer. Some clones in this sample may be carry-over from other donors' samples. The sample taken for sequencing was axillary lymph node tissue. CDR3 in amino acids: CASSEGFGYEQYF. In DNA, the CDR3 is TGTGCCAGCAGTGAAGGGTTTGGGTACGAGCAGTACTTC.